These 30 T cell receptor beta chains were all obtained from the same sample, sequenced in a study of T cell changes during pregnancy in multiple sclerosis (dated by TCRdb to the late 2010s). Receptors were amplified or captured by the immunoSEQ multiplex PCR assay. TCRdb re-hosts the immuneACCESS table, in-frame sequences only. Its copies lack some clones; in the studies checked, an unresolved V gene accounts for under half of them, and the cause for the rest is not known. This sample lists more than 50,000 clones; 90% were detected once. Roughly 3.3% of the sample belongs to the ten largest clones. The sequences come from peripheral blood, collected in the first trimester of pregnancy. Receptor source: a female donor in good health, enrolled as a control in a pregnancy study.

The gene calls are TRBV9 and TRBJ1-5, with a tentative D call TRBD1 (6 bases). V was cut by 3 bases and J by 2 bases, with 12 bases left in between. From germline, CDR1 is SGDLS and CDR2 YYNGEE. The CDR3 loop spans 15 amino acids. CDR3 coding DNA: TGTGCCAGCAGCGGAGGAGCAGGGGGCAATCAGCCCCAGCATTTT. It yields the protein CASSGGAGGNQPQHF.

A note on this clone: The junction departs from the called germline gene at one end, perhaps through a read error. The chain uses TRBV4-3 and TRBJ2-5, with D possibly TRBD2 on 7 matching bases. Looked up from germline, CDR1 is LGHNA and CDR2 is YSLEER. CDR3 length: 17 residues. This chain's CDR3 is CASSQDVHTGGQEAQYF. The CDR3 nucleotides read TGCGCCAGCAGCCAAGACGTCCATACGGGGGGACAAGAGGCCCAGTACTTC.

The rearrangement uses TRBV4-3 and TRBJ2-3; 7 bases are a match to TRBD2. Looked up from germline, CDR1 is LGHNA and CDR2 is YSLEER. CDR3 length: 16 residues. J was trimmed by 0 bases and V by 1 base; bases with no gene match: 4. The CDR3 nucleotides read TGCGCCAGCAGCCAAGGGGATAGCGGGAGCACAGATACGCAGTATTTT. This translates into CASSQGDSGSTDTQYF.

This chain connects TRBV19 to TRBJ2-5, with TRBD1 matching over 10 bases. In germline, CDR1 is LNHDA, CDR2 SQIVND (reference sequence). The CDR3 contains 19 residues. V shed 3 bases and J 2 bases; nucleotides not matched to a gene: 15. CDR3 region: CASSIQNYPGQGIQETQYF. The CDR3 DNA sequence: TGTGCCAGTAGTATCCAAAACTACCCGGGACAGGGGATACAAGAGACCCAGTACTTC. The full variable domain, its missing parts supplied by reference TRBV19 and TRBJ2-5, is DGGITQSPKYLFRKEGQNVTLSCEQNLNHDAMYWYRQDPGQGLRLIYYSQIVNDFQKGDIAEGYSVSREKKESFPLTVTSAQKNPTAFYLCASSIQNYPGQGIQETQYFGPGTRLLVL.

The rearrangement uses TRBV4-3 and TRBJ2-1; D unresolved. Germline V lookup: CDR1 LGHNA, CDR2 YSLEER. This CDR3 region has 14 residues. V shed 1 base and J shed 4 bases, with 8 bases lying between them. CDR3 DNA: TGCGCCAGCAGCCAAGGACAACGGTACAATGAGCAGTTCTTC. As protein: CASSQGQRYNEQFF.

The CDR3 protein is CASSLGSGGGYEQYF. The CDR3 DNA reads TGTGCCAGCAGCTTGGGCAGCGGGGGGGGCTACGAGCAGTACTTC. The rearrangement uses TRBV11-2 and TRBJ2-7, with 10 nucleotides matching TRBD2. Germline CDR1 SGHAT, CDR2 FQNNGV. V lost 3 bases to trimming and J lost 3 bases; unmatched junction nucleotides: 5. The length of the CDR3 is 15 residues.

This clone was counted a single time. V is TRBV6-5 and J is TRBJ2-3; 10 bases are shared with TRBD1. V lost 0 bases to trimming and J lost 3 bases; unmatched junction nucleotides: 0. Per the germline V gene, CDR1 is MNHEY and CDR2 is SVGAGI. CDR3 size: 15 residues. The CDR3 DNA reads as TGTGCCAGCAGTTACTCGGACAGGGGGACAGATACGCAGTATTTT. Encoded protein: CASSYSDRGTDTQYF.

This clone has only one observation. This chain connects TRBV18 to TRBJ2-1; 11 bases fit TRBD2. J lost 4 bases, V lost 5 bases, and 7 bases had no gene match. The V gene's germline CDR1 is KGHSH and CDR2 LQKENI. The CDR3 has 16 amino acids. As DNA, the CDR3 is TGTGCCAGCTCAGAAGGGACTAGCGGAACTTACAATGAGCAGTTCTTC. This codes for CASSEGTSGTYNEQFF. The complete variable domain, with remaining parts taken from reference TRBV18 and TRBJ2-1, reads NAGVMQNPRHLVRRRGQEARLRCSPMKGHSHVYWYRQLPEEGLKFMVYLQKENIIDESGMPKERFSAEFPKEGPSILRIQQVVRGDSAAYFCASSEGTSGTYNEQFFGPGTRLTVL.

J is TRBJ2-7 and V is TRBV28, with 7 nucleotides matching TRBD1. CDR1 is MDHEN, CDR2 SYDVKM, per germline. The CDR3 contains 14 residues. Losses at the gene ends were 1 base for V and 2 bases for J; bases not matched to a gene: 2. CDR3 sequence (DNA): TGTGCCAGCAGTTTATCTCAGGGGGCCTACGAGCAGTACTTC. It codes for CASSLSQGAYEQYF.

The V gene is TRBV27, the J gene TRBJ1-6; 7 bases align to TRBD1. V was clipped by 6 bases and J by 6 bases; unmatched bases: 5. CDR3 length equals 14 residues. Germline CDR1 and CDR2: MNHEY and SMNVEV (reference sequence). This chain's CDR3 is CASRRTGLNSPLHF. CDR3 in DNA: TGTGCCAGCAGGCGGACAGGCCTTAATTCACCCCTCCACTTT.

This clone was detected a few times. V usage is TRBV23-1 and J usage is TRBJ2-3; D possibly corresponds to TRBD1 (6 bases). TRBV23-1 is placed among ORFs of uncertain function. V lost 2 bases to trimming and J lost 4 bases, with 7 bases between them. CDR3 size: 13 residues. CDR3 nucleotide sequence: TGCGCCAGCAGTCAACAGGGGCCAGATACGCAGTATTTT. Its protein is CASSQQGPDTQYF.

The gene calls are TRBV9 and TRBJ2-5; TRBD1 is a possible D gene (5 bases). The CDR3 is 13 residues long. The V and J ends lost 4 bases and 7 bases respectively, with 14 bases between them. The germline gives CDR1 SGDLS, CDR2 YYNGEE. The CDR3 nucleotides read TGTGCCAGCAGCCCCCACCCCACAGGGACCCAGTACTTC. Translating gives CASSPHPTGTQYF. Supplemented by reference TRBV9 and TRBJ2-5, the full variable domain reads DSGVTQTPKHLITATGQRVTLRCSPRSGDLSVYWYQQSLDQGLQFLIQYYNGEERAKGNILERFSAQQFPDLHSELNLSSLELGDSALYFCASSPHPTGTQYFGPGTRLLVL.

This clone appeared a single time. The rearrangement links TRBV27 to TRBJ2-7, with TRBD2 identical over 12 bases. The trim removed 6 bases at V and 5 bases at J, leaving 14 bases unmatched. The CDR3 contains 17 residues. Per the germline V gene, CDR1 is MNHEY and CDR2 is SMNVEV (reference sequence). The CDR3 is CASSYSLAGGPKHEQYF. CDR3 DNA sequence: TGTGCCAGCAGCTACTCTCTAGCGGGAGGGCCTAAACACGAGCAGTACTTC.

V and J are TRBV13 and TRBJ1-1; TRBD1 agrees at 7 bases. This CDR3 has 14 amino acids. With 8 bases clipped from V and 3 bases from J, the junction kept 9 bases outside the gene matches. From germline, CDR1 is PRHDT and CDR2 FYEKMQ (reference sequence). The DNA for the CDR3 is TGTGCCAGCGTAAGGGGGCAGGGAGACACTGAAGCTTTCTTT. As protein: CASVRGQGDTEAFF.

This chain uses TRBV5-4 with TRBJ2-1; 11 bases agree with TRBD2. The CDR3 contains 15 residues. After removal of 4 bases from V and 2 bases from J, the junction contained 2 bases not matched to a gene. Germline V gene lookup returns CDR1 SGHNT and CDR2 YYREEE (reference sequence). The chain's CDR3 is CASSLSGRAYNEQFF. The CDR3 coding sequence is TGTGCCAGCAGCCTTAGCGGGAGGGCCTACAATGAGCAGTTCTTC.

The chain uses TRBV15 and TRBJ1-6, with 9 bases lining up with TRBD1. Germline CDR1 is LNHNV and CDR2 is YYDKDF (reference sequence). The CDR3 runs 18 residues. With V trimmed by 0 bases and J by 9 bases, 12 bases remained unmatched. This chain's CDR3 is CATSRDASTQGAGSPLHF. The CDR3 DNA follows: TGTGCCACCAGCAGAGATGCGAGCACACAGGGGGCCGGTTCACCCCTCCACTTT.

This chain connects TRBV5-1 to TRBJ2-5; no definite D call. The V end was cut by 2 bases, the J end by 5 bases, with 4 bases between. From germline, CDR1 is SGHRS and CDR2 YFSETQ. CDR3 length: 11 residues. CDR3 in amino acids: CASSLEETQYF. The CDR3 DNA is TGCGCCAGCAGCTTAGAGGAGACCCAGTACTTC.

The chain carries TRBV6-5 and TRBJ2-3, with a weak D call TRBD1 (5 bases). The V gene lost 5 bases and the J gene lost 3 bases, with 15 bases spanning the gap. The CDR3 covers 15 residues. Looked up from germline, CDR1 is MNHEY and CDR2 is SVGAGI. The DNA of the CDR3 is TGTGCCAGCAGTCGCCAAGGGGCGCGGACAGATACGCAGTATTTT. It yields the protein CASSRQGARTDTQYF.

The CDR3 DNA reads as TGTGCCAGCACCGGCTGGGGGACAGGGGAGTACTTC. It encodes CASTGWGTGEYF. The chain is built from TRBV2 and TRBJ2-7; 10 nucleotides line up with TRBD1. Germline CDR1 is SNHLY and CDR2 is FYNNEI. V lost 7 bases and J lost 11; bases outside the gene matches: 8. CDR3 length equals 12 residues.

This clone is labeled as medium-sized. The chain uses TRBV10-2 and TRBJ2-3; 8 positions match TRBD1. Germline V lookup: CDR1 WSHSY, CDR2 SAAADI. The trim removed 2 bases at V and 2 bases at J, leaving 6 bases unmatched. The CDR3 runs 16 residues. CDR3 residues: CASSETGQGDTDTQYF. CDR3 nucleotides: TGCGCCAGCAGTGAGACCGGACAGGGAGACACAGATACGCAGTATTTT.

The gene calls are TRBV27 and TRBJ2-3, with D perhaps matching TRBD1 (6 bases). Germline assignment: CDR1 MNHEY and CDR2 SMNVEV (reference sequence). V was pared by 6 bases and J by 10 bases, with 20 bases between. The CDR3 covers 14 residues. The CDR3 coding sequence is TGTGCCAGCAGCCAAGGGCTAGGGGACATGGCGCAGTATTTT. Its protein product is CASSQGLGDMAQYF.

This chain links TRBV29-1 with TRBJ2-7; D is perhaps TRBD1 (5 bases). Trimming cost V 1 base and J 6 bases, with 13 bases left between them. Germline lookup yields CDR1 SQVTM and CDR2 ANQGSEA. This CDR3 has 13 residues. CDR3 in DNA: TGCAGCGTTGAAGGCGTCAGGGTACGCGAGCAGTACTTC. This sequence encodes CSVEGVRVREQYF.

The gene calls are TRBV7-9 and TRBJ2-2; 7 bases align to TRBD1. Germline CDR1 and CDR2: SEHNR and FQNEAQ (reference sequence). V lost 1 base and J lost 3; bases outside the gene matches: 2. The CDR3 consists of 15 residues. CDR3 DNA sequence: TGTGCCAGCAGCTTAGGAGGGGGCGACACCGGGGAGCTGTTTTTT. Translating gives CASSLGGGDTGELFF.

The chain couples TRBV7-9 to TRBJ2-7, with D possibly matching TRBD1 (6 bases). Between the trimmed V and J ends, which lost 6 bases and 6 bases, there was a span of 21 bases. The CDR3 is 15 residues long. Germline CDR1 is SEHNR and CDR2 is FQNEAQ (reference sequence). The DNA for the CDR3 is TGTGCCAGCAGTCAACGTACAGGGCAGGCGGTCGAGCAGTACTTC. Encoded protein: CASSQRTGQAVEQYF.

The chain couples TRBV30 to TRBJ2-5; 7 nucleotides agree with TRBD1. This CDR3 comprises 14 residues. J was trimmed by 0 bases and V by 5 bases; bases with no gene match: 6. CDR1 GTSNPN and CDR2 SVGIG come from the germline V gene (reference sequence). CDR3 in amino acids: CAWQGQLYQETQYF. The DNA of the CDR3 is TGTGCCTGGCAGGGACAGCTTTACCAAGAGACCCAGTACTTC.

This chain uses TRBV2 with TRBJ1-2, with 8 bases aligning to TRBD1. Germline V lookup: CDR1 SNHLY, CDR2 FYNNEI. The CDR3 contains 12 residues. V shed 8 bases, J shed 9 bases, and the junction held 8 bases outside the gene matches. CDR3 sequence (DNA): TGTGCCAGCCAAGAGACAGGGGTTCGCTACACCTTC. Its protein product is CASQETGVRYTF.

The chain links TRBV7-9 to TRBJ1-1, with 7 bases lining up with TRBD1. V dropped 4 bases and J dropped 3; count of bases not matched to a gene: 8. Germline V gene sequence: CDR1 SEHNR, CDR2 FQNEAQ (reference sequence). The CDR3 consists of 15 residues. The CDR3 coding sequence is TGTGCCAGCAGCTATAACAGGGGCGCGGACACTGAAGCTTTCTTT. It is translated as CASSYNRGADTEAFF.

The DNA for the CDR3 is TGTGCCAGCTCACCGACAGGGGGCATCGGCAATCAGCCCCAGCATTTT. Encoded protein: CASSPTGGIGNQPQHF. The chain carries TRBV18 and TRBJ1-5, with 10 bases matching TRBD1. V lost 3 bases to trimming and J lost 2 bases; unmatched junction nucleotides: 4. This CDR3 has 16 residues. From germline, CDR1 is KGHSH and CDR2 LQKENI.

The chain has TRBV7-8 and TRBJ2-2, with 16 bases matching TRBD2. This CDR3 region has 18 residues. Germline CDR1 reads SGHVS; CDR2 reads FQNEAQ. J was trimmed by 4 bases and V by 1 base; bases with no gene match: 3. The CDR3 reads CASSLEGLAGGSTGELFF. The DNA of the CDR3 is TGTGCCAGCAGCTTAGAGGGACTAGCGGGAGGGAGCACCGGGGAGCTGTTTTTT.

The V call is TRBV15, the J call TRBJ2-6, with D perhaps matching TRBD2 (6 bases). The CDR3 spans 15 residues. Deletions cut 5 bases from V and 3 bases from J, with 11 bases between. The germline CDR1 and CDR2 sequences are LNHNV and YYDKDF (reference sequence). The CDR3, as DNA: TGTGCCACCAGCCCCTCGGGGGTTGGGGCCAACGTCCTGACTTTC. It codes for CATSPSGVGANVLTF.